The TCR beta chain described here comes from a study of cytomegalovirus exposure and HLA in healthy donors. This clone has only one observation. Per the germline V gene, CDR1 is ENHRY and CDR2 is SYGVKD. CDR3 length: 12 amino acids. V was clipped by 6 bases and J by 5 bases, with 8 bases between them. Profiled with immunoSEQ multiplex PCR; TCRdb holds only in-frame clones, not every one. The sample holds about 180,000 clones, 85% seen once. The chain joins TRBV10-3 to TRBJ2-1; tentatively, D is TRBD2 (5 bases). The receptor's source is a man between 18 and 29 years old in good health and CMV-seropositive. The sequencing sample was made of PBMCs. The CDR3 is CAISVGDNEQFF. CDR3 bases: TGTGCCATCAGCGTCGGGGACAATGAGCAGTTCTTC.